This is a list of T cell receptor beta chains from one sample in a study of beta chain features in type 1 diabetes. Method: immunoSEQ multiplex PCR; TCRdb's copy keeps in-frame clones and lacks some. This table holds 250,000 to 400,000 clones, 14% found once. The sequencing sample was made of central memory CD4+ T cells from blood. These receptors came from a man aged 25-45 years in good health. CDR3s include the opening cysteine and the closing phenylalanine or tryptophan. D genes are given only for firm matches. Not all rows give a size; the values are once, few, many and, for expanded clones, a class.

TRBD1 few TRBJ1-1 TRBV5-4 TGTGCCAGCAGCGGGGCAGACAGGGCCAACACTGAAGCTTTCTTT CASSGADRANTEAFF
TRBD1 - TRBJ1-1 TRBV27 TGTGCCAGCAGTTCCAGGGGGGTGGCTGAAGCTTTCTTT CASSSRGVAEAFF
- - TRBJ1-2 TRBV18 TGTGCCAGCTCACCCCCCCTTGCGTTAACTAAAGATGGCTACACCTTC CASSPPLALTKDGYTF
TRBD2 - TRBJ2-5 TRBV11-3 TGTGCCAGCAGCCAAATGGGACTATCAGACTTC CASSQMGLSDF
- - TRBJ1-2 TRBV29-1 TGCAGCGTTGGGCCAGGGTTGAACTATGGCTACACCTTC CSVGPGLNYGYTF
- few TRBJ2-3 TRBV27 TGTGCCAGCAGCCCTCCTTCCCTGCCTCGCACAGATACGCAGTATTTT CASSPPSLPRTDTQYF
- - TRBJ2-3 TRBV7-2 TGTGCCAGCAGCTTAGCTCCAGGGTTGGCAGATACGCAGTATTTT CASSLAPGLADTQYF
- few TRBJ2-3 TRBV7-9 TGTGCCAGCAGCTTACAAGGGACCACAGATACGCAGTATTTT CASSLQGTTDTQYF
- - TRBJ2-1 TRBV5-1 TGCGCCAGCAGCTTGGCCCGGAGTGAGCAGTTCTTC CASSLARSEQFF
- many TRBJ2-3 TRBV15 TGTGCCACCAGCAGAGACACAGATACGCAGTATTTT CATSRDTDTQYF
- - TRBJ1-4 TRBV4-3 TGCGCCAGCAGCCAAGATATCGGAAGTTCGGGAGAAAAACTGTTTTTT CASSQDIGSSGEKLFF
TRBD2 few TRBJ2-2 TRBV15 TGTGCCACCCGCCGGACTAGCGGGGCTTCGAACACCGGGGAGCTGTTTTTT CATRRTSGASNTGELFF
- - TRBJ2-5 TRBV4-3 TGCGCCAGCAGCCAAGATTATGCCGCAGCTCGTTTTACCCAGTACTTC CASSQDYAAARFTQYF
- many TRBJ2-1 TRBV6-1 TGTGCCAGCAGTGTGCGGGACACTGTGGATGAGCAGTTCTTC CASSVRDTVDEQFF
TRBD2 - TRBJ2-5 TRBV5-6 TGTGCCAGCAGCTTCGGCGGGAGTACTGAGACCCAGTACTTC CASSFGGSTETQYF
- few TRBJ2-2 TRBV5-1 TGTGCCAGCAGGCGGACCGTTCGATACACCGGGGAGCTGTTTTTT CASRRTVRYTGELFF
- many TRBJ2-5 TRBV14 TGTGCCAGTCGCCGGGACCCCGAGGCGACCCAGTACTTC CASRRDPEATQYF
- - TRBJ2-1 TRBV4-1 TGCGCCAGCAGACAGGGTTGGGGCCATGAGCAGTTCTTC CASRQGWGHEQFF
- - TRBJ2-1 TRBV18 TGTGCCAGCTCACCACTCGAAACGGATGAGCAGTTCTTC CASSPLETDEQFF
- few TRBJ1-2 TRBV30 TGTGCCTGGAGTTTGGCAGGGGCGAATGGCTACACCTTC CAWSLAGANGYTF
- - TRBJ1-4 TRBV7-8 TGTGCCAGCAGCTCCCCTCGCGCAGGGTGGGAAAAACTGTTTTTT CASSSPRAGWEKLFF
- many TRBJ2-7 TRBV14 TGTGCCAGCAGCCAAGATGTCAGAAGGGAGCAGTACTTC CASSQDVRREQYF
TRBD1 few TRBJ2-1 TRBV11-2 TGTGCCAGCAGCTTGACAGGGTCCAACTCCTACAATGAGCAGTTCTTC CASSLTGSNSYNEQFF
- - TRBJ1-2 TRBV5-1 TGCGCCAGCAGCTTGGATGGAAGGGGTGACTATGGCTACACCTTC CASSLDGRGDYGYTF
TRBD1 few TRBJ2-7 TRBV2 TGTGCCAGCAGGGCCGACAGGGGGCAATCCTACGAGCAGTACTTC CASRADRGQSYEQYF
- few TRBJ1-2 TRBV6-5 TGTGCCAGCAGTTACCGAGGGGGTTATGGCTACACCTTC CASSYRGGYGYTF
TRBD2 - TRBJ2-7 TRBV4-3 TGCGCCAGCAGCCAAAGTTTCGTTCTAGCGGGGGGGACAAGCTCCTACGAGCAGTACTTC CASSQSFVLAGGTSSYEQYF
- - TRBJ2-1 TRBV30 TGTGCCTGGAGTCGGGACTCCTACAATGAGCAGTTCTTC CAWSRDSYNEQFF
TRBD2 - TRBJ2-5 TRBV7-9 TGTGCCAGCAGCTCCTTTATTGGGGGGGAAGAGACCCAGTACTTC CASSSFIGGEETQYF